This passage covers 11 T cell receptor beta chains from one sample sequenced in a study of cytomegalovirus exposure and HLA in healthy donors. The PCR contained 60 Vbeta and 13 Jbeta primers. TCRdb's copy holds only in-frame clones and misses some; the assay was immunoSEQ multiplex PCR. Of fewer than 90,000 clones listed, 65% to 80% are singletons. Sequencing input: PBMCs. Receptors were obtained from a man aged 25-45 years in good health and CMV-seropositive.

The rearrangement joins TRBV19 to TRBJ1-1; D remains unclear. Trimming stripped 6 bases from V and 0 bases from J, with 14 bases between. Germline V gene lookup returns CDR1 LNHDA and CDR2 SQIVND (reference sequence). This CDR3 comprises 15 residues. CDR3 protein: CASSLRESMNTEAFF. The CDR3, as DNA: TGTGCCAGTAGCCTCCGGGAGTCCATGAACACTGAAGCTTTCTTT.

The V and J genes are TRBV7-9 and TRBJ1-1; D gene ambiguous. Deletions cut 3 bases from V and 1 base from J, with 6 bases between. The CDR3 is made up of 13 amino acids. Germline V gene lookup returns CDR1 SEHNR and CDR2 FQNEAQ (reference sequence). CDR3: CASSFPQNTEAFF. DNA of the CDR3: TGTGCCAGCAGCTTTCCCCAGAACACTGAAGCTTTCTTT.

V is TRBV9 and J is TRBJ2-3; 7 positions match TRBD2. With V trimmed by 0 bases and J by 2 bases, 3 bases remained unmatched. The CDR3 is made up of 15 amino acids. Germline V gives CDR1 SGDLS, CDR2 YYNGEE. The CDR3 loop reads CASSVGDYFTDTQYF. In nucleotides, the CDR3 is TGTGCCAGCAGCGTAGGGGACTACTTCACAGATACGCAGTATTTT.

This clone was observed once. The chain recombines TRBV27 with TRBJ1-6; D is possibly TRBD1 (6 bases). The CDR3 sequence is 15 residues long. Germline V CDR1 and CDR2: MNHEY, SMNVEV (reference sequence). V was cut by 5 bases and J by 1 base, with 9 bases left in between. This CDR3 is CASSRGGSYNSPLHF. The CDR3, as DNA: TGTGCCAGCAGTAGAGGGGGATCCTATAATTCACCCCTCCACTTT.

This clone turned up a few times. V is TRBV19 and J is TRBJ2-7; 7 nucleotides align to TRBD1. The CDR3 consists of 15 residues. Trimming cost V 5 bases and J 6 bases; bases outside gene matches: 13. CDR1 is LNHDA and CDR2 is SQIVND in the germline V gene (reference sequence). In nucleotides, the CDR3 is TGTGCCAGTAGTGTTTCGTCGACAGGGTCTCGCGAGCAGTACTTC. Encoded protein: CASSVSSTGSREQYF.

Note on this clone: Within the sample, other DNA sequences also encode this same CDR3. This sequence joins TRBV9 and TRBJ2-5; 10 nucleotides line up with TRBD2. The J segment lost 5 bases and the V segment lost 3 bases, leaving 7 bases of the junction unmatched. CDR1 and CDR2 from the germline V gene are SGDLS and YYNGEE. The CDR3 extends over 15 amino acids. CDR3 sequence reads: CASSGSGGAGETQYF. The CDR3 coding sequence is TGTGCCAGCAGCGGAAGCGGGGGGGCCGGTGAGACCCAGTACTTC. The variable domain in full, completed from reference TRBV9 and TRBJ2-5, reads DSGVTQTPKHLITATGQRVTLRCSPRSGDLSVYWYQQSLDQGLQFLIQYYNGEERAKGNILERFSAQQFPDLHSELNLSSLELGDSALYFCASSGSGGAGETQYFGPGTRLLVL.

The chain employs TRBV5-4 and TRBJ2-3; possibly TRBD2 for D (6 bases). The germline V gene has CDR1 SGHNT and CDR2 YYREEE (reference sequence). V gave up 2 bases and J gave up 0 bases, with 7 bases separating them. The CDR3 runs 14 residues. CDR3 sequence reads: CASSFAGSTDTQYF. CDR3 nucleotide sequence: TGTGCCAGCAGCTTCGCGGGGAGCACAGATACGCAGTATTTT.

The chain couples TRBV30 to TRBJ2-6, with 10 bases lining up with TRBD1. There are 18 residues in the CDR3. Germline assignment: CDR1 GTSNPN and CDR2 SVGIG (reference sequence). Trimming cost V 5 bases and J 0 bases; bases outside gene matches: 10. CDR3 region: CAWSTGGDRYSGANVLTF. In DNA, the CDR3 is TGTGCCTGGTCGACAGGGGGCGATCGGTACTCTGGGGCCAACGTCCTGACTTTC.

This clone was seen a few times. The chain has TRBV19 and TRBJ2-3; tentative D call: TRBD2 (7 bases). Per germline, CDR1 LNHDA and CDR2 SQIVND (reference sequence). This CDR3 contains 14 residues. Trimming took off 4 bases at V and 5 bases at J, with 13 bases between the two ends. The DNA for the CDR3 is TGTGCCAGTAGTAAGGCGGGGGCGGGAGATACGCAGTATTTT. It translates to CASSKAGAGDTQYF. Using reference TRBV19 and TRBJ2-3 for the parts outside the CDR3, the full variable domain is DGGITQSPKYLFRKEGQNVTLSCEQNLNHDAMYWYRQDPGQGLRLIYYSQIVNDFQKGDIAEGYSVSREKKESFPLTVTSAQKNPTAFYLCASSKAGAGDTQYFGPGTRLTVL.

This clone is a singleton in its sample. This sequence joins TRBV9 and TRBJ2-5, with TRBD1 matching over 9 bases. CDR3 length: 14 amino acids. Germline V gene lookup returns CDR1 SGDLS and CDR2 YYNGEE. V shed 2 bases, J shed 4 bases, and the junction held 3 bases outside the gene matches. DNA of the CDR3: TGTGCCAGCAGCGTTGGACAGGGGAGAGAGACCCAGTACTTC. This codes for CASSVGQGRETQYF. Complete variable domain (other parts from reference TRBV9 and TRBJ2-5): DSGVTQTPKHLITATGQRVTLRCSPRSGDLSVYWYQQSLDQGLQFLIQYYNGEERAKGNILERFSAQQFPDLHSELNLSSLELGDSALYFCASSVGQGRETQYFGPGTRLLVL.

The chain recombines TRBV19 with TRBJ1-1; 7 nucleotides match TRBD1. Germline CDR1 is LNHDA and CDR2 is SQIVND (reference sequence). This CDR3 spans 17 amino acids. The J segment lost 0 bases and the V segment lost 2 bases, leaving 9 bases of the junction unmatched. CDR3 sequence: CASSIFFARGLNTEAFF. In nucleotides, the CDR3 is TGTGCCAGTAGTATATTCTTTGCTAGGGGGCTGAACACTGAAGCTTTCTTT.